This TCR beta chain stems from a study of cytomegalovirus exposure and HLA in healthy donors. The study, taken as a whole, reports: As a later analysis showed, a missense DCLRE1C variant was linked to trimming of TCR beta V- and J-genes. In a later analysis, at a false discovery rate of 0.05, fewer than 20,000 TCR beta sequences were associated with HLA alleles. As immune exposure information, only CMV serostatus was available.

A multiplex PCR was run with 60 Vbeta primers and 13 Jbeta primers. Measured with immunoSEQ multiplex PCR; TCRdb has only the in-frame clones, and not every one. This sample has about 200,000 clones, with about four fifths found just once. Of note for this clone: Its antigen is currently unknown.

Trimming cost V 3 bases and J 0 bases; bases outside gene matches: 4. In germline, CDR1 is MDHEN, CDR2 SYDVKM. CDR3 length: 15 residues. The clonotype comes from a woman between 18 and 30 years old in good health and CMV-seronegative. The chain links TRBV28 to TRBJ2-7, with 8 bases lining up with TRBD2. The sample comprised PBMCs. The CDR3 sequence: CASSLASGLSYEQYF. Written as DNA, the CDR3 is TGTGCCAGCAGTTTGGCTAGCGGGCTCTCCTACGAGCAGTACTTC.